Presented here are 30 T cell receptor beta chains from one specimen sequenced in a study of tumor-infiltrating lymphocytes in primary liver carcinoma. Co-extraction yielded RNA and DNA from 20-30 mg of unsorted bulk tissue. TCR beta cDNA was prepared out of around 460 ng total RNA by means of a constant-region primer. Three nested multiplex PCR rounds of slightly modified ARM-PCR generated TCR beta libraries. PCR rounds one and two used TRBV1-TRBV30 forward primers with a C-beta reverse primer for 10 cycles each. MiXCR, run by TCRdb on the multiplex PCR reads, gives a single entry per CDR3 protein. This sample carries 95,000 to 100,000 distinct CDR3 sequences, about 63% of them seen once, and the ten largest clones take approximately 12%. The sequenced material came from liver tumor tissue from sampling region 2. Specified subset: tumor region T2, inferior pole. The receptors here all came from a woman aged 55 to 70 with primary liver carcinoma and hepatitis B virus infection.

At least ten counts were recorded for this clonotype. V and J are TRBV28 and TRBJ2-1; 7 positions agree with TRBD1. The germline gives CDR1 MDHEN, CDR2 SYDVKM. With V trimmed by 6 bases and J by 8 bases, 10 bases remained unmatched. The CDR3 consists of 14 residues. The CDR3, as DNA: TGTGCCAGCAGCTCGACCAAAGGGGGCGATGAGCAGTTCTTC. Translated: CASSSTKGGDEQFF. Full variable domain (rest looked up from reference TRBV28 and TRBJ2-1): DVKVTQSSRYLVKRTGEKVFLECVQDMDHENMFWYRQDPGLGLRLIYFSYDVKMKEKGDIPEGYSVSREKKERFSLILESASTNQTSMYLCASSSTKGGDEQFFGPGTRLTVL.

Remarks on this clonotype: This is likely a read error, given that the CDR3 carries no conserved phenylalanine or tryptophan at its end. The chain recombines TRBV29-1 with TRBJ2-5, with unresolved D. This CDR3 is built from 13 residues. CDR1 and CDR2 from the germline V gene are SQVTM and ANQGSEA. V was trimmed by 7 bases and J by 7 bases, leaving 19 bases between them. DNA for the CDR3: TGCAGCGCACCTCTTCTTGATAGAGGGACCCAGTACTCC. This codes for CSAPLLDRGTQYS.

Notes on this clonotype: Lacking the conserved final phenylalanine or tryptophan, this CDR3 likely reflects a read error. V is TRBV11-3 and J is TRBJ2-1, with TRBD2 matching 8 bases. The CDR3 is 16 residues long. Germline CDR1 and CDR2: SGHNT and YENEEA. The CDR3 sequence: CVSCLGGGRWGNEQFS. The DNA of the CDR3 is TGTGTCAGCTGCTTAGGCGGCGGGAGGTGGGGAAATGAGCAGTTCTCC.

This clonotype was counted only a few times. V usage is TRBV5-1 and J usage is TRBJ1-1, with D perhaps TRBD1 (6 bases). Germline V gives CDR1 SGHRS, CDR2 YFSETQ. V lost 6 bases to trimming and J lost 5 bases, with 23 bases between them. This CDR3 comprises 16 residues. The CDR3 DNA follows: TGCGCCAGCAACCAGGGGCAGGGGTCCTGGGTGACTGAAGCTTTCTTT. Translating gives CASNQGQGSWVTEAFF. Together with reference TRBV5-1 and TRBJ1-1, the CDR3 gives the full variable domain: KAGVTQTPRYLIKTRGQQVTLSCSPISGHRSVSWYQQTPGQGLQFLFEYFSETQRNKGNFPGRFSGRQFSNSRSEMNVSTLELGDSALYLCASNQGQGSWVTEAFFGQGTRLTVV.

About this clonotype: At one end the junction does not follow the germline gene, possibly because of a read error. V and J are TRBV11-2 and TRBJ2-5; D gene ambiguous. The germline gives CDR1 SGHAT, CDR2 FQNNGV. The CDR3 totals 15 residues. In nucleotides, the CDR3 is TGTGCCAGCAGTCAACGCAATCTTATCCAGGAGATCCAGTACTTC. It yields the protein CASSQRNLIQEIQYF.

This clonotype occurred once. The junction does not match germline at one end; this may be a read error. The chain joins TRBV4-2 to TRBJ2-1, with 7 nucleotides matching TRBD2. The CDR3 is 16 amino acids. Germline V lookup: CDR1 LGHNA, CDR2 YNFKEQ. Written as DNA, the CDR3 is TGTGCCAGCAGTCAAGGGAACAGCGGGGTTTACAATGAGCAGTTCTTC. It is translated as CASSQGNSGVYNEQFF.

This clonotype has a count of ten or more. The gene calls are TRBV6-2 or TRBV6-3 and TRBJ1-5; D gene uncertain. CDR3 size: 14 residues. Germline values: CDR1 MNHEY, CDR2 SVGEGT. The V end was cut by 4 bases, the J end by 0 bases, with 7 bases between. The CDR3 coding sequence is TGTGCCAGCAGTTTCACAAATAGCAATCAGCCCCAGCATTTT. Amino acids: CASSFTNSNQPQHF.

The J gene is TRBJ2-2, the V gene TRBV18, with TRBD2 matching over 7 bases. This CDR3 contains 13 residues. The V gene's germline CDR1 is KGHSH and CDR2 LQKENI. Trimming at V came to 8 bases and at J to 6 bases, leaving 6 bases not matched to a gene. CDR3 protein: CASPVTSAGELFF. The CDR3 nucleotides read TGTGCCAGCCCAGTCACTAGCGCCGGGGAGCTGTTTTTT.

As regards this clonotype: At one end, the junction sequence differs from germline, possibly due to a read error. The V and J genes are TRBV12-3 or TRBV12-4 and TRBJ2-4, with a tentative D call TRBD1 (6 bases). The CDR3 length is 12 residues. The CDR3 here is CGSSRDKNNQYF. The DNA for the CDR3 is TGTGGTAGCAGTCGGGACAAAAACAATCAGTACTTC.

About this clonotype: One base away lies a much larger clone, so this may be a sequencing read error. The rearrangement joins TRBV7-8 to TRBJ1-2, with D possibly matching TRBD1 (6 bases). The V gene's germline CDR1 is SGHVS and CDR2 FQNEAQ. CDR3 length: 14 residues. CDR3 loop: CASSLATGRYGCTF. CDR3 DNA sequence: TGTGCCAGCAGCTTAGCCACAGGGCGCTATGGCTGCACCTTC.

This clonotype has only a few counts. This CDR3 reads CASMGGGYGEKLFF. In DNA, the CDR3 is TGTGCCAGCATGGGCGGGGGGTATGGGGAAAAACTGTTTTTT. The V call is TRBV28, the J call TRBJ1-4; possible D gene TRBD1, 5 bases. Trimming pared 7 bases from V and 8 bases from J, leaving 17 bases between. Germline V gene data show CDR1 as MDHEN and CDR2 as SYDVKM. The CDR3 consists of 14 residues.

With respect to this clonotype: Germline and junction disagree at one end, which may indicate a read error. The chain links TRBV28 to TRBJ1-6; 7 bases align to TRBD1. Germline V gene lookup returns CDR1 MDHEN and CDR2 SYDVKM. This CDR3 has 14 amino acids. CDR3 region: CVSSHGQENSPLHF. As DNA, the CDR3 is TGTGTCAGCAGTCACGGACAGGAGAATTCACCCCTCCACTTT.

Notes on this clonotype: A much more abundant neighbour one base away suggests this may be a read error. The chain combines TRBV7-9 with TRBJ2-1, with 8 nucleotides matching TRBD2. Germline values: CDR1 SEHNR, CDR2 FQNEAQ (reference sequence). The CDR3 loop spans 14 amino acids. CDR3 bases: TGTGTCAGCAGCTCCCGGACTAGCCCCAATGAGCAGTTCTTC. The encoded protein is CVSSSRTSPNEQFF.

The chain has TRBV6-2 or TRBV6-3 and TRBJ1-1; 8 nucleotides agree with TRBD1. Germline lookup yields CDR1 MNHEY and CDR2 SVGEGT. The CDR3 contains 11 residues. Here the CDR3 DNA reads TGTGCAAGCGGGGGACAGGCCGGAGCTTTCTTT. Its protein product is CASGGQAGAFF.

Note on this clonotype: A read error is possible here, since a much larger clone lies one base away. The chain links TRBV28 to TRBJ2-3; 12 nucleotides align to TRBD2. CDR3 length equals 16 residues. J was trimmed by 5 bases and V by 4 bases; bases with no gene match: 7. Per germline, CDR1 MDHEN and CDR2 SYDVKM. The CDR3 sequence is CASSYRLAGEVDTQYF. CDR3 nucleotide sequence: TGTGCCAGCAGTTACCGACTAGCGGGAGAGGTAGATACGCAGTATTTT.

In its sample, this clonotype was seen many times. The genes are TRBV6-5 and TRBJ1-6; D possibly corresponds to TRBD1 (5 bases). The CDR3 totals 12 residues. V lost 5 bases to trimming and J lost 12 bases, with 11 bases between them. CDR1 is MNHEY and CDR2 is SVGAGI in the germline V gene. CDR3 protein: CASSPRGVPLHF. CDR3 in DNA: TGTGCCAGCAGTCCCCGGGGGGTACCCCTCCACTTT.

The sample holds many counts of this clonotype. This rearrangement joins TRBV5-4 to TRBJ2-5, with TRBD2 identical over 10 bases. V was clipped by 5 bases and J by 3 bases; unmatched bases: 4. The CDR3 has 14 residues. CDR1 and CDR2 from the germline V gene are SGHNT and YYREEE (reference sequence). The CDR3 reads CASRPGLAEETQYF. CDR3 coding DNA: TGTGCCAGCAGGCCAGGACTAGCGGAAGAGACCCAGTACTTC.

The chain combines TRBV11-1 with TRBJ2-1; no firm D call. Germline loops: CDR1 SGHAT, CDR2 FQDESV (reference sequence). The CDR3 extends over 13 amino acids. With 6 bases removed from V and 8 bases from J, the gap between germline ends came to 14 bases. CDR3 amino acids: CASSFGADDEQFF. The CDR3 bases are TGTGCCAGCAGTTTCGGCGCGGATGATGAGCAGTTCTTC.

As concerns this clonotype: It may be a read error: a sequence one base away is much more abundant. The chain employs TRBV7-9 and TRBJ1-4, with 7 positions matching TRBD1. CDR1 is SEHNR, CDR2 FQNEAQ, per germline (reference sequence). The CDR3 length is 16 residues. DNA for the CDR3: TGTGTCAGCAGCTTAAGCGCAGGGGGAGCTAATGAAAAACTGTTTTTT. It is translated as CVSSLSAGGANEKLFF.

This clonotype occurred many times. The chain employs TRBV28 and TRBJ2-7; 10 bases map to TRBD2. There are 12 residues in the CDR3. V lost 8 bases to trimming and J lost 3 bases; unmatched junction nucleotides: 1. The V gene's germline CDR1 is MDHEN and CDR2 SYDVKM. The CDR3 DNA reads as TGTGCCAGCCGGACTAGCGGCTACGAGCAGTACTTC. Amino acids: CASRTSGYEQYF.

Here the CDR3 DNA reads TGTGCTATCAGCCACGGACTAGACGGTGAGCAGTTCTTC. This gives the protein CAISHGLDGEQFF. J is TRBJ2-1 and V is TRBV6-5; 7 bases agree with TRBD2. CDR1 MNHEY and CDR2 SVGAGI come from the germline V gene. The CDR3 length is 13 residues.

A remark on this clonotype: Compared with germline, one end of the junction differs, possibly owing to a read error. The rearrangement uses TRBV5-5 and TRBJ2-3; unclear D gene. The CDR3 loop spans 15 amino acids. Per germline, CDR1 SGHKS and CDR2 YYEKEE (reference sequence). In DNA, the CDR3 is TGTGCCAGCAGCTTGAGATCCCGGCCCCCAGATACGCAATATTTT. Its translation: CASSLRSRPPDTQYF.

The chain links TRBV6-1 to TRBJ2-1, with D hard to call. The CDR3 covers 16 residues. The ends were cut back, 5 bases at V and 3 bases at J, with 17 bases in the middle. Germline CDR1 MNHNS, CDR2 SASEGT. The CDR3 bases are TGTGCCAGCAGTCATGGGCTGAGGCGTGTCTACAATGAGCAGTTCTTC. This encodes CASSHGLRRVYNEQFF.

This clonotype appeared a single time. The conserved final phenylalanine or tryptophan is absent from the CDR3, which likely points to a read error. Because the CDR3's place on the DNA is in doubt, the DNA is left out and the CDR3 is given as listed by TCRdb. The CDR3 is CASSFGGTEAIS. This sequence joins TRBV11-3 and TRBJ1-1; TRBD1 is the table's D call, not checked against the DNA. The CDR3 has 12 residues if both end residues are counted. CDR1 and CDR2 (germline): SGHNT, YENEEA.

The rearrangement uses TRBV29-1 and TRBJ2-1, with TRBD1 matching over 12 bases. Per the germline V gene, CDR1 is SQVTM and CDR2 is ANQGSEA. V was pared by 7 bases and J by 12 bases, with 19 bases of the junction left unmatched. This CDR3 comprises 16 residues. CDR3 residues: CSAPGQGAGTTKGQFF. CDR3 nucleotides: TGCAGCGCCCCGGGACAGGGGGCTGGAACCACAAAAGGGCAGTTCTTC.

This clonotype was seen ten or more times. The chain combines TRBV4-1 with TRBJ1-2; D unclear. Germline-derived CDR1 and CDR2 are MGHRA and YSYEKL. V gave up 1 base and J gave up 6 bases, with 15 bases separating them. The CDR3 extends over 15 amino acids. The CDR3, as DNA: TGCGCCAGCAGCCAAGTATCACAGTTGTCCGATGGCTACACCTTC. It encodes CASSQVSQLSDGYTF.

V gene TRBV6-2 or TRBV6-3 combines with J gene TRBJ1-1; D remains unclear. Trimming took 6 bases from V and 3 from J, leaving 20 bases between them. The CDR3 totals 16 residues. Germline assignment: CDR1 MNHEY and CDR2 SVGEGT. CDR3 in DNA: TGTGCCAGCAGCGGACGAGTAGGCAGTGGGGACACTGAAGCTTTCTTT. It encodes CASSGRVGSGDTEAFF.

Concerning this clonotype itself: The germline gene is not matched at one end of the junction; a read error may be the cause. This chain uses TRBV11-2 with TRBJ2-3; 8 positions match TRBD2. Germline V gene lookup returns CDR1 SGHAT and CDR2 FQNNGV. This CDR3 comprises 16 residues. The CDR3 region is CASSPGTSGSIDTQYF. The DNA for the CDR3 is TGTGCCAGTAGCCCAGGGACTAGTGGGAGCATAGATACGCAGTATTTT.

The rearrangement joins TRBV11-2 to TRBJ2-3; D call uncertain. The J call is in doubt because the DNA end fits TRBJ1-5 better. The CDR3 contains 12 residues. Germline assignment: CDR1 SGHAT and CDR2 FQNNGV. The CDR3 region is CASSLWADTQHF. CDR3 in DNA: TGTGCCAGTAGCCTCTGGGCGGATACGCAGCATTTT.

This chain joins TRBV28 and TRBJ2-1, with TRBD2 matching 7 bases. Per germline, CDR1 MDHEN and CDR2 SYDVKM. The CDR3 covers 17 residues. V lost 5 bases to trimming and J lost 5 bases; unmatched junction nucleotides: 15. CDR3 sequence: CASSPPPWTRENNEQFF. The CDR3 nucleotides read TGTGCCAGCAGTCCGCCTCCATGGACTAGAGAAAACAATGAGCAGTTCTTC.